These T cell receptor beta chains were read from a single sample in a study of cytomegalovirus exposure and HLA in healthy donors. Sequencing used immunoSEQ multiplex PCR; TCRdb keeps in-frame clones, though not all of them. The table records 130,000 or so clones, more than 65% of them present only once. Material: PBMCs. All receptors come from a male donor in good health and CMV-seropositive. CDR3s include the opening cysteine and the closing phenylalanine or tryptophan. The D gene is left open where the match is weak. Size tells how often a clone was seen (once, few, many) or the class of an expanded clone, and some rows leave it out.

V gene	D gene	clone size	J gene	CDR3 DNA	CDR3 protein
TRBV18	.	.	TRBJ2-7	TGTGCCAGCTCACCAACTCAGGGGTTTAGGTACGAGCAGTACTTC	CASSPTQGFRYEQYF
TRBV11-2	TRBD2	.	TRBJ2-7	TGTGCCAGCAGCTCGGGACTAGCGGATCCCTACGAGCAGTACTTC	CASSSGLADPYEQYF
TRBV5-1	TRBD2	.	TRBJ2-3	TGCGCCAGCAGCTTGGGCAGCGGGGGCGAAGATACGCAGTATTTT	CASSLGSGGEDTQYF
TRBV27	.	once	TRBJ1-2	TGTGCCAGCAGCCCTTTTTCGGGGGGCTCTTACTATGGCTACACCTTC	CASSPFSGGSYYGYTF
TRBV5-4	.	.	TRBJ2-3	TGTGCCAGCAGCTGGGGGGGAGGGGGGCTCACAGATACGCAGTATTTT	CASSWGGGGLTDTQYF
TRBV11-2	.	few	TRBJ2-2	TGTGCCAGCAGCCGGGACTTTGCCACCGGGGAGCTGTTTTTT	CASSRDFATGELFF
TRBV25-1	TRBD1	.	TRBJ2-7	TGTGCCAGCAGTCAGGGACAGGGCGAGCAGTACTTC	CASSQGQGEQYF
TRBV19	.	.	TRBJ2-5	TGTGCCAGTAGTACGGCGGGGAAAGAGACCCAGTACTTC	CASSTAGKETQYF
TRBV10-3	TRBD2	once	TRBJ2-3	TGTGCCATCAGTGAACCGAGCCTAGCGGGGGAGTCCACAGATACGCAGTATTTT	CAISEPSLAGESTDTQYF
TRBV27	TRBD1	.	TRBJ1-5	TGTGCCAGTGCCGGGACAGGGGGTCAGCCCCAGCATTTT	CASAGTGGQPQHF
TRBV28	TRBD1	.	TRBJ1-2	TGTGCCAGCAGTTCGGGACAGTATGGCTACACCTTC	CASSSGQYGYTF
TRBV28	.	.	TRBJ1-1	TGTGCCAGCAGTTTAGTGGCAGGGGTTCACACTGAAGCTTTCTTT	CASSLVAGVHTEAFF
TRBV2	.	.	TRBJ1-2	TGTGCCAGCAGTGAACAGAGACTGAACTATGGCTACACCTTC	CASSEQRLNYGYTF
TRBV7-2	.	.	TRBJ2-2	TGTGCCAGCAGCACCAGGACTACCATATACACCGGGGAGCTGTTTTTT	CASSTRTTIYTGELFF
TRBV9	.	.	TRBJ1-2	TGTGCCAGCAGCCGAACAGGGAGTGGTGGCTACACCTTC	CASSRTGSGGYTF
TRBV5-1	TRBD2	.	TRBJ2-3	TGCGCCAGCAGCTTGGACGGGCTGGCGGGGGGAGATACGCAGTATTTT	CASSLDGLAGGDTQYF
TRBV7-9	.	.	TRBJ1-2	TGTGCCAGCAGCAGCGGGACAAACCCTAACTATGGCTACACCTTC	CASSSGTNPNYGYTF
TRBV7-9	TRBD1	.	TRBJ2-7	TGTTCCAGCAGCTTAGACAGGGGCATAGGTATCTACGAGCAGTACTTC	CSSSLDRGIGIYEQYF
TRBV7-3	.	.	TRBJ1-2	TGTGCCAGCAGGCCTGGGGGGAATAACTATGGCTACACCTTC	CASRPGGNNYGYTF
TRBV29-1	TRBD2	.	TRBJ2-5	TGCAGCGTTGTTTCTAGCGGGGGGCCAGAGACCCAGTACTTC	CSVVSSGGPETQYF
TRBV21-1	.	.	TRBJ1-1	TGTGCCAGCCTTACCCGCCGAGACAGGCCGATGAACACTGAAGCTTTCTTT	CASLTRRDRPMNTEAFF
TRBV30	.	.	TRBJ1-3	TGTGCCTGGAGTAAGACGGGACATTCGAGCTCTGGAAACACCATATATTTT	CAWSKTGHSSSGNTIYF
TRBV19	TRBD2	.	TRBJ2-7	TGTGCCAGTAGTAAGCGGGAGACCTCCTACGAGCAGTACTTC	CASSKRETSYEQYF
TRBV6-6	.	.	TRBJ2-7	TGTGCCAGCAGTTCCCCTAAGGGAGGCCCCTACGAGCAGTACTTC	CASSSPKGGPYEQYF
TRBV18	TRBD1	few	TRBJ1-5	TGTGCCAGCTCACCGGGACAGCGTACTCATCAGCCCCAGCATTTT	CASSPGQRTHQPQHF
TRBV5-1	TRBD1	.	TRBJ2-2	TGCGCCAGCAGCGTGGACAGGGTTGGGGAGCTGTTTTTT	CASSVDRVGELFF
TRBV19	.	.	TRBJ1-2	TGTGCCAGTAGTCCCCAGGCGGGATGGGGCTACACCTTC	CASSPQAGWGYTF
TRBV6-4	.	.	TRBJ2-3	TGTGCCAGCAGTGTGACCCGCGGCGATACGCAGTATTTT	CASSVTRGDTQYF
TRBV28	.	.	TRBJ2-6	TGTGCCAGCAGTATCACAGGGCTCGGTGGGGCCAACGGCCTGACTTTC	CASSITGLGGANGLTF
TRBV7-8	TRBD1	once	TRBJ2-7	TGTGCCAGCAGCCAAACAGGGGCCTACGAGCAGTACTTC	CASSQTGAYEQYF
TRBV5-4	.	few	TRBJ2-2	TGTGCCAGCAGCTTGGTTCAAGGGGAGCTGTTTTTT	CASSLVQGELFF
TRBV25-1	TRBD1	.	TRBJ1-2	TGTGCCAGCAGTGCTACAGGGGTCGGCTATGGCTACACCTTC	CASSATGVGYGYTF
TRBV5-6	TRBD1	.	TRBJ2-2	TGTGCCAGCAGCCTTTCCGGGACAGCAAACACCGGGGAGCTGTTTTTT	CASSLSGTANTGELFF
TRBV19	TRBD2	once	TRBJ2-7	TGTGCCAGTAGTATGGGGCTAGCGGGAGGATACGAGCAGTACTTC	CASSMGLAGGYEQYF
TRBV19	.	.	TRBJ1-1	TGTGCCAGTAGTATAAGTTCCGGGATGAACACTGAAGCTTTCTTT	CASSISSGMNTEAFF
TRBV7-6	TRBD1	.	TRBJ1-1	TGTGCCAGCAGCTTAGGCGGACAGGGAGAAGCTTTCTTT	CASSLGGQGEAFF
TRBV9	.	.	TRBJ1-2	TGTGCCAGCAGCGTAGTGGCAGGGGATCACTATGGCTACACCTTC	CASSVVAGDHYGYTF
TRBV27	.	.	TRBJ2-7	TGTGCCAGCAGTTCAACCGGGACAACCGAGCAGTACTTC	CASSSTGTTEQYF
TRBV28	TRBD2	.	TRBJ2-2	TGTGCCAGCAGTCTGACTAGCGGATTACCCGGGGAGCTGTTTTTT	CASSLTSGLPGELFF
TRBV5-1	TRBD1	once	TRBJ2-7	TGCGCCAGCAGCCGTACAGGGGTCGACTACGAGCAGTACTTC	CASSRTGVDYEQYF
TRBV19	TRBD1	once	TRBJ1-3	TGTGCCAGTAACCGGGACAGGATCTCTGGAAACACCATATATTTT	CASNRDRISGNTIYF
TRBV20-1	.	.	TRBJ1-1	TGCAGTGCTAGAGCGGCAGGAGAAGCTTTCTTT	CSARAAGEAFF
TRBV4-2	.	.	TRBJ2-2	TGTGCCAGCCGGACTATCTACACCGGGGAGCTGTTTTTT	CASRTIYTGELFF
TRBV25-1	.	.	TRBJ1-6	TGTGCCAGCAGTGGGCCCGGCAGGCGGGATTCACCCCTCCACTTT	CASSGPGRRDSPLHF
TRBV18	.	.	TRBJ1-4	TGTGCCAGCTCCGCCGGGACAACAACTAATGAAAAACTGTTTTTT	CASSAGTTTNEKLFF
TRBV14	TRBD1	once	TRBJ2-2	TGTGCCAGCAGCCCCTCGACAGGGAGAAGCACCGGGGAGCTGTTTTTT	CASSPSTGRSTGELFF
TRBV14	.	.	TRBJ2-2	TGTGCCAGCAGCCCCTTTGGGGAGCCCCATCTTTGGGATTCGAACACCGGGGAGCTGTTTTTT	CASSPFGEPHLWDSNTGELFF
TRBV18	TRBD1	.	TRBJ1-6	TGTGCCAGCTCACCCGGACAGGGGATAAGGTCACCCCTCCACTTT	CASSPGQGIRSPLHF
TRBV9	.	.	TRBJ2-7	TGTGCCAGCAGCGTAGGCTCAACAGGGAGCTCCTACGAGCAGTACTTC	CASSVGSTGSSYEQYF
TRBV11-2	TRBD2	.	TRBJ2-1	TGTGCCAGCAGCTGGCCGTGGACTAGCGGGACTGAGCAGTTCTTC	CASSWPWTSGTEQFF
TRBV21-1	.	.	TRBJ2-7	TGTGCCAGCCCTTTATGGGGGACAGGGGATACCTACGAGCAGTACTTC	CASPLWGTGDTYEQYF
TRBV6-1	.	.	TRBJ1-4	TGTGCCAGCAGTGATACAGGGCCTCGGGCCTTTAATGAAAAACTGTTTTTT	CASSDTGPRAFNEKLFF
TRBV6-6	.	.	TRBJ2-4	TGTGCCAGCAGCCCCCTTTCGGGTACAGCCAAAAACATTCAGTACTTC	CASSPLSGTAKNIQYF
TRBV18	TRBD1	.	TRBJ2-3	TGTGCCAGCTCACCACTTCTATTAGGACAGGGCACAGATACGCAGTATTTT	CASSPLLLGQGTDTQYF
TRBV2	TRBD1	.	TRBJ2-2	TGTGCCAGAGACAGGGTGGGCACCGGGGAGCTGTTTTTT	CARDRVGTGELFF
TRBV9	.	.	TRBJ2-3	TGTGCCAGCAGCGTAGGGATAGCGCGTACGGATACGCAGTATTTT	CASSVGIARTDTQYF
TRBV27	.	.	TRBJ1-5	TGTGCCAGCAGTTCTCTGGGGGCAGGGGACAATCAGCCCCAGCATTTT	CASSSLGAGDNQPQHF
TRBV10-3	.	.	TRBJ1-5	TGTGCCATCAGTGAGTCGGCAGGCATCGATCAGCCCCAGCATTTT	CAISESAGIDQPQHF